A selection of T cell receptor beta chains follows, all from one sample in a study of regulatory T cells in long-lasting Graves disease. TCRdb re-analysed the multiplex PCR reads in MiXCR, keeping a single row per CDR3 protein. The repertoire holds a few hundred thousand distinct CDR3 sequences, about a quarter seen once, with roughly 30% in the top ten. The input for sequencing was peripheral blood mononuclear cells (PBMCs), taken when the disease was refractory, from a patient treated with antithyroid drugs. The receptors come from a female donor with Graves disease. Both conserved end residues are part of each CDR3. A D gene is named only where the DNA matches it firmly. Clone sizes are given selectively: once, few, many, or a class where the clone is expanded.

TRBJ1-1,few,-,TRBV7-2,TGTGCCAGCAGCTTAGCGCGAGAGGCAGAAGCTTTCTTT,CASSLAREAEAFF
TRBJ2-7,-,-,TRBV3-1,TGTGCCAGCAGCCAAGCCCTAGTGGATTACGAGCAGTACTTC,CASSQALVDYEQYF
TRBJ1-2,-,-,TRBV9,TGTGCCAGCAGCGTAGATGATCTTTTCGGGGGCAAGGGCTATGGCTACACCTTC,CASSVDDLFGGKGYGYTF
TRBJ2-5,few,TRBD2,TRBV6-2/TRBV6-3,TGTGCCAGCAGTTACGGACTAGCGGGACAAGAGACCCAGTACTTC,CASSYGLAGQETQYF
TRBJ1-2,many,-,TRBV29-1,TGCAGCGTTGTCAGCTCTGTTAACTATGGCTACACCTTC,CSVVSSVNYGYTF
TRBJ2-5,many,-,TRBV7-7,TGTGCTAGCAGCCCCAACCGTTTTACCCAAGAGACCCAGTACTTC,CASSPNRFTQETQYF
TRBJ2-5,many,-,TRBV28,TGTGCCAGCAGTTTCGACAGAAAAGAGACCCAGTACTTC,CASSFDRKETQYF
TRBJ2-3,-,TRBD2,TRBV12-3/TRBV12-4,TGTGCCAGCAGTTTTAAAGCGGGAGGGCCCAGACCGGACACAGATACGCAGTATTTT,CASSFKAGGPRPDTDTQYF
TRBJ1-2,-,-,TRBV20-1,TGCAGTGCTAGAGATTTGCGGACAAGAAACTATGGCTACACCTTC,CSARDLRTRNYGYTF
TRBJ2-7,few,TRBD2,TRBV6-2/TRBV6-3,TGTGCCAGCCGACTAGCGGGAATTTCCTACGAGCAGTACTTC,CASRLAGISYEQYF
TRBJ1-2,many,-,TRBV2,TGTGCCAGCCGGGACTCCCTCGTTGGCTACACCTTC,CASRDSLVGYTF
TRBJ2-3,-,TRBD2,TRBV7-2,TGTGCCAGCAGCCAAGATCGGAGCGGGACTAGTCCGTCCACAGATACGCAGTATTTT,CASSQDRSGTSPSTDTQYF
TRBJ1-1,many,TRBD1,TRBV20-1,TGCAGTGCTAGAGATGGGGACAGTAACACTGAAGCTTTCTTT,CSARDGDSNTEAFF
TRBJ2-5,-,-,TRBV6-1,TGTGCCAGCAGTGGTATCGGGGAGACCCAGTACTTC,CASSGIGETQYF
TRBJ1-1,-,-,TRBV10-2,TGCGCCAGCAGTTCGATCAGGAGTGAAGCTTTCTTT,CASSSIRSEAFF